The 22 T cell receptor beta chains in this list originate from one sample, sequenced in a study of shared clonotypes between healthy human individuals. Terminally differentiated effector memory CD45RA+ cells were left out of the naive CD8 fraction, which was CD45RO-negative and positively selected for CCR7. Sequencing used immunoSEQ multiplex PCR; TCRdb keeps in-frame clones, though not all of them. The repertoire holds about 2 million clones, about 95% seen once, with 1.2% in the top ten. Material: naive CD8+ T cells sorted from blood. The receptors were sampled from a young man in good health.

The table lists this clone with a few counts. The chain uses TRBV6-1 and TRBJ1-2; TRBD1 might be the D (5 bases). The length of the CDR3 is 12 residues. The V and J ends lost 4 bases and 8 bases respectively, with 11 bases between them. Germline assignment: CDR1 MNHNS and CDR2 SASEGT. The CDR3 sequence: CASSGGARGYTF. DNA of the CDR3: TGTGCCAGCAGTGGAGGGGCGCGAGGCTACACCTTC.

The CDR3 region is CCPVVPRTVDYGYTF. The CDR3 DNA sequence: TGTTGCCCAGTCGTTCCCCGGACAGTTGACTATGGCTACACCTTC. The chain is built from TRBV19 and TRBJ1-2; possibly TRBD1 for D (6 bases). Germline V lookup: CDR1 LNHDA, CDR2 SQIVND (reference sequence). The CDR3 spans 15 residues.

The chain links TRBV9 to TRBJ2-7; D is tentatively TRBD1 or TRBD2 (5 bases each). This CDR3 is 14 amino acids long. V was shortened by 3 bases and J by 3 bases, with 13 bases between the two germline ends. CDR1 is SGDLS and CDR2 is YYNGEE in the germline V gene. The CDR3, as DNA: TGTGCCAGCAGCGGTCCGGGACCTAACTACGAGCAGTACTTC. This translates into CASSGPGPNYEQYF.

This clone was observed a handful of times. This rearrangement joins TRBV19 to TRBJ1-2; TRBD1 is a possible D gene (5 bases). V was cut by 4 bases and J by 2 bases, with 14 bases left in between. Looked up from germline, CDR1 is LNHDA and CDR2 is SQIVND (reference sequence). The CDR3 contains 15 residues. The CDR3 is CASSNRQGGNYGYTF. In nucleotides, the CDR3 is TGTGCCAGTAGTAATCGTCAGGGAGGGAACTATGGCTACACCTTC.

The chain links TRBV10-1 to TRBJ2-3; unclear D gene. The CDR3 loop spans 17 amino acids. Trimming pared 3 bases from V and 2 bases from J, leaving 18 bases between. Germline V gene sequence: CDR1 WNHNN, CDR2 SYGVQD (reference sequence). The CDR3 DNA is TGCGCCAGCAGTGACCACAGATCGCCGTTATCCACAGATACGCAGTATTTT. Amino acid sequence: CASSDHRSPLSTDTQYF.

This CDR3 reads CASSFPAGATQYF. CDR3 in DNA: TGTGCCAGCAGCTTCCCGGCAGGAGCTACGCAGTATTTT. V is TRBV7-9 and J is TRBJ2-3; the D is unclear. The germline V gene has CDR1 SEHNR and CDR2 FQNEAQ (reference sequence). CDR3 length: 13 amino acids. V dropped 3 bases and J dropped 8 bases, with 12 bases sitting between them.

This clone was seen once. The V and J genes are TRBV9 and TRBJ1-2, with 8 bases aligning to TRBD1. Germline trimming cut 4 bases from V and 0 bases from J; bases unmatched to any gene: 5. The CDR3 is 15 amino acids. Germline lookup yields CDR1 SGDLS and CDR2 YYNGEE. The CDR3 bases are TGTGCCAGCAGCACCTCAGGGGGCCCTAACTATGGCTACACCTTC. Amino acid sequence: CASSTSGGPNYGYTF.

This chain connects TRBV11-2 to TRBJ2-2; TRBD2 matches 10 bases. V lost 7 bases to trimming and J lost 4 bases; unmatched junction nucleotides: 9. The CDR3 has 16 residues. The V gene's germline CDR1 is SGHAT and CDR2 FQNNGV. The CDR3 nucleotides are TGTGCCAGCAACCCAGCGGGAGGGCCCGTCACCGGGGAGCTGTTTTTT. Its translation: CASNPAGGPVTGELFF.

This chain links TRBV29-1 with TRBJ2-5; D tentatively fits TRBD1 or TRBD2 (5 bases each). Germline CDR1 SQVTM, CDR2 ANQGSEA. This CDR3 region has 10 residues. V shed 7 bases and J shed 3 bases, with 6 bases lying between them. The CDR3 sequence is CSGGEETQYF. In DNA, the CDR3 is TGCAGCGGAGGGGAAGAGACCCAGTACTTC.

The V and J genes are TRBV7-9 and TRBJ2-6, with 7 bases aligning to TRBD1. V lost 2 bases to trimming and J lost 2 bases; unmatched junction nucleotides: 3. The length of the CDR3 is 16 residues. The germline V gene has CDR1 SEHNR and CDR2 FQNEAQ (reference sequence). CDR3 nucleotides: TGTGCCAGCAGCTTAACCCAGGGGGCTGGGGCCAACGTCCTGACTTTC. Residues: CASSLTQGAGANVLTF.

This clone was detected only once. The chain uses TRBV10-2 and TRBJ2-1, with D possibly TRBD1 on 6 matching bases. The V gene lost 1 base and the J gene lost 0 bases, with 10 bases spanning the gap. Germline values: CDR1 WSHSY, CDR2 SAAADI. The CDR3 sequence is 16 residues long. The CDR3 loop reads CASSEFPRGSYNEQFF. In DNA form, the CDR3 reads TGCGCCAGCAGTGAGTTCCCCAGGGGCTCCTACAATGAGCAGTTCTTC.

CDR3 bases: TGTGCCAGCATCACGGGGGGGAATCAGCCCCAGCATTTT. This translates into CASITGGNQPQHF. This chain links TRBV28 with TRBJ1-5; D possibly corresponds to TRBD1 (5 bases). The CDR3 covers 13 residues. Looked up from germline, CDR1 is MDHEN and CDR2 is SYDVKM. V dropped 7 bases and J dropped 4 bases, with 11 bases sitting between them. Based on the CDR3 plus reference TRBV28 and TRBJ1-5, the full variable domain is DVKVTQSSRYLVKRTGEKVFLECVQDMDHENMFWYRQDPGLGLRLIYFSYDVKMKEKGDIPEGYSVSREKKERFSLILESASTNQTSMYLCASITGGNQPQHFGDGTRLSIL.

Turning to this clone: Other DNA variants within this sample encode the same CDR3. The V call is TRBV5-6, the J call TRBJ2-7; D tentatively fits TRBD1 or TRBD2 (6 bases each). Germline V CDR1 and CDR2: SGHDT, YYEEEE. This CDR3 has 13 residues. Trimming left V 2 bases short and J 3 bases short, with 9 bases between. The CDR3 DNA reads TGTGCCAGCAGCTTTGGGGGGCTCTACGAGCAGTACTTC. This gives the protein CASSFGGLYEQYF.

The rearrangement joins TRBV29-1 to TRBJ1-2, with D unclear. Trimming removed 0 bases at V and 0 bases at J, with 5 bases between. The CDR3 contains 13 residues. Per germline, CDR1 SQVTM and CDR2 ANQGSEA. The CDR3 nucleotides are TGCAGCGTTGAAGATACTTCTAACTATGGCTACACCTTC. This sequence encodes CSVEDTSNYGYTF.

In its sample, this clone was seen once. The rearrangement uses TRBV5-1 and TRBJ2-7, with D possibly TRBD1 on 6 matching bases. This CDR3 has 15 residues. The germline CDR1 and CDR2 sequences are SGHRS and YFSETQ. The V end was cut by 1 base, the J end by 4 bases, with 15 bases between. The CDR3 DNA reads as TGCGCCAGCAGCTTGTCAGGCAGGGGTGGGTACGAGCAGTACTTC. Its translation is CASSLSGRGGYEQYF.

Concerning this clone itself: The identical CDR3 is also encoded by other nucleotide sequences in the sample. The V call is TRBV9, the J call TRBJ2-5; 7 nucleotides match TRBD1. Germline trimming cut 0 bases from V and 1 base from J; bases unmatched to any gene: 3. CDR1 and CDR2 (germline): SGDLS, YYNGEE. This CDR3 spans 15 amino acids. The CDR3 DNA follows: TGTGCCAGCAGCGTAGGGGGACAGACCCAAGAGACCCAGTACTTC. This gives the protein CASSVGGQTQETQYF.

The V gene is TRBV6-4, the J gene TRBJ1-2; D is perhaps TRBD1 (6 bases). V shed 8 bases and J shed 3 bases, with 16 bases lying between them. The CDR3 contains 14 residues. Germline V gives CDR1 MRHNA, CDR2 SNTAGT. The CDR3 region has the DNA TGTGCCAGCGACCCCTGGGGGGCGGACTATGGCTACACCTTC. Encoded protein: CASDPWGADYGYTF.

The chain recombines TRBV7-6 with TRBJ2-7; 7 bases agree with TRBD2. Per the germline V gene, CDR1 is SGHVS and CDR2 is FNYEAQ. The CDR3 length is 14 residues. The ends lost 0 bases at V and 6 bases at J; junction bases unmatched: 5. The CDR3 bases are TGTGCCAGCAGCTTAGCGTTTGGGGGGGGCGAGCAGTACTTC. Translated, it gives CASSLAFGGGEQYF. The complete variable domain, with remaining parts taken from reference TRBV7-6 and TRBJ2-7, reads GAGVSQSPRYKVTKRGQDVALRCDPISGHVSLYWYRQALGQGPEFLTYFNYEAQQDKSGLPNDRFSAERPEGSISTLTIQRTEQRDSAMYRCASSLAFGGGEQYFGPGTRLTVT.

The chain is built from TRBV7-9 and TRBJ2-1; D is uncertain. This CDR3 region has 15 residues. V was trimmed by 4 bases and J by 3 bases, leaving 13 bases between them. Germline-derived CDR1 and CDR2 are SEHNR and FQNEAQ (reference sequence). For the CDR3, the DNA is TGTGCCAGCAGCTCCAAGCGTAATCTCTACAATGAGCAGTTCTTC. The encoded protein is CASSSKRNLYNEQFF.

The rearrangement uses TRBV14 and TRBJ2-3, with D perhaps matching TRBD2 (6 bases). V lost 3 bases to trimming and J lost 2 bases, with 9 bases between them. The CDR3 runs to 14 residues. CDR1 and CDR2 (germline): SGHDN, FVKESK. The CDR3 DNA is TGTGCCAGCAGCCAGCCGGGGGACACAGATACGCAGTATTTT. Encoded protein: CASSQPGDTDTQYF.

Notes on this clone: At one boundary the junction diverges from the germline segment, which might be a read error. This chain links TRBV7-7 with TRBJ2-2; D gene ambiguous. The CDR3 extends over 13 amino acids. The V gene's germline CDR1 is SSHAT and CDR2 FNYEAQ (reference sequence). This chain's CDR3 is CASSTDTTGELFF. The DNA of the CDR3 is TGTGCTAGCAGCACCGACACCACCGGGGAGCTGTTTTTT.

The CDR3 loop reads CAWSAQRNTEAFF. DNA for the CDR3: TGTGCCTGGAGCGCCCAGAGGAACACTGAAGCTTTCTTT. The V and J genes are TRBV30 and TRBJ1-1, with D unclear. The V end lost 3 bases, the J end lost 1 base, and 9 bases lay between the germline ends. CDR3 size: 13 residues. The germline gives CDR1 GTSNPN, CDR2 SVGIG (reference sequence).